This T cell receptor (beta chain) was identified during a study of graft-versus-host responses after intestinal transplantation. Regarding this clone: Antigen unknown.

The CDR3 has 13 amino acids. The V gene's germline CDR1 is SGHRS and CDR2 YFSETQ. The trim removed 5 bases at V and 0 bases at J, leaving 0 bases unmatched. This table comes from immunoSEQ multiplex PCR, and its TCRdb copy is limited to in-frame clones, with some not included. The sample gives some 120,000 clones, 90% of which show up once; over 0.15% is in the top ten. This specimen consisted of unstimulated CD4+ T cells sorted from spleen or lymph node cells, obtained before intestinal transplant. The receptor comes from a human donor who received an intestinal transplant. The rearrangement uses TRBV5-1 and TRBJ2-3; 7 positions match TRBD1. CDR3 sequence: CASRGQSTDTQYF. The DNA of the CDR3 is TGCGCCAGCAGGGGACAGAGCACAGATACGCAGTATTTT.